This TCR beta chain stems from a study of blood T cell repertoires in COVID-19. The overall study: Some COVID-19 samples were acute and others convalescent; all came from the United States, Italy and Spain. The analysed material was cDNA or gDNA that came from T cells, B-cell-depleted T cells, or PBMCs.

In the source study's methods: Reference gene primer amplification gave estimated nucleated cell counts. Only in-frame clones appear in the TCRdb table, and some are missing; sequencing was by immunoSEQ multiplex PCR. V, J and clone size reflect that table, while D and trimming were determined from the DNA. The data show more than 150,000 clones, 78% seen once. This CDR3 has 14 amino acids. J gave up 7 bases and V 2 bases, and 6 bases lay outside the gene matches. CDR1 LNHDA and CDR2 SQIVND come from the germline V gene (reference sequence). V gene TRBV19 combines with J gene TRBJ1-2; TRBD1 matches at 8 bases. This TCR was recovered from a woman older than 75 with acute or convalescent COVID-19. The specimen sequenced was peripheral blood. Written as DNA, the CDR3 is TGTGCCAGTAGTATACAGGGGGCGCCGAGTGGCTACACCTTC. This gives the protein CASSIQGAPSGYTF.